The 21 T cell receptor beta chains below all came from one sample that was sequenced in a study of response to subunit inactivated influenza vaccine. Using its own MiXCR run on the RT-PCR reads, TCRdb lists one record per CDR3 protein. The data hold hundreds of thousands of distinct CDR3 sequences, with approximately 10% observed a single time. The same data also went into a second study, on T cells expressing NK-cell markers. That work states: TCR beta cDNA was made by 5'RACE template switching with UMIs.

This specimen consisted of PBMCs from blood, obtained on the day of vaccination. These receptors all stem from a man between 45 and 60 years old who received an inactivated influenza vaccine.

This clonotype occurred many times. The rearrangement links TRBV2 to TRBJ2-3; D unclear. V was clipped by 11 bases and J by 3 bases, with 9 bases between them. This CDR3 spans 11 amino acids. The germline gives CDR1 SNHLY, CDR2 FYNNEI. CDR3 amino acids: CAGKVTDTQYF. CDR3 bases: TGTGCCGGAAAGGTGACAGATACGCAGTATTTT.

This clonotype has more than one count but fewer than ten. The genes are TRBV20-1 and TRBJ2-1, with D perhaps given as TRBD1 or TRBD2 (7 bases each). From germline, CDR1 is DFQATT and CDR2 SNEGSKA (reference sequence). The V and J ends lost 0 bases and 6 bases respectively, with 12 bases between them. CDR3 size: 14 residues. In nucleotides, the CDR3 is TGCAGTGCTAGAGATCGCAGGGGGGGCAATGAGCAGTTCTTC. It translates to CSARDRRGGNEQFF.

The rearrangement joins TRBV5-1 to TRBJ2-7; D perhaps matches TRBD2 (6 bases). From germline, CDR1 is SGHRS and CDR2 YFSETQ. The CDR3 has 14 amino acids. V lost 4 bases and J lost 3, with 14 bases in between. CDR3 nucleotide sequence: TGCGCCAGCAGCAGACCTAGCGACCTCTACGAGCAGTACTTC. Amino acid sequence: CASSRPSDLYEQYF.

This clonotype was detected only a few times. The chain combines TRBV6-1 with TRBJ1-5; TRBD1 is a possible D gene (5 bases). Germline CDR1 is MNHNS and CDR2 is SASEGT. This CDR3 is built from 14 residues. With 3 bases removed from V and 7 bases from J, the gap between germline ends came to 13 bases. The CDR3 DNA is TGTGCCAGCAGTGAGGAGGGGAGAGGGCAGCCCCAGCATTTT. It specifies CASSEEGRGQPQHF.

The chain joins TRBV5-1 to TRBJ1-1; D ambiguous. CDR3 length: 13 amino acids. Per germline, CDR1 SGHRS and CDR2 YFSETQ. Trimming removed 3 bases from V and 2 bases from J, with 8 bases in between. CDR3 region: CASSSTYNTEAFF. For the CDR3, the DNA is TGCGCCAGCAGCTCGACATATAACACTGAAGCTTTCTTT.

This clonotype has just a few counts. The chain combines TRBV5-1 with TRBJ2-5, with a possible D match to TRBD2 (5 bases). V lost 6 bases to trimming and J lost 14 bases, with 17 bases between them. The germline V gene has CDR1 SGHRS and CDR2 YFSETQ. The CDR3 sequence is 11 residues long. The CDR3 loop reads CASTDYGEIYF. The CDR3, as DNA: TGCGCCAGCACCGACTACGGGGAAATCTACTTC. The variable domain in full, with the rest retrieved from reference TRBV5-1 and TRBJ2-5, is KAGVTQTPRYLIKTRGQQVTLSCSPISGHRSVSWYQQTPGQGLQFLFEYFSETQRNKGNFPGRFSGRQFSNSRSEMNVSTLELGDSALYLCASTDYGEIYFGPGTRLLVL.

The chain uses TRBV30 and TRBJ2-3, with D unresolved. From germline, CDR1 is GTSNPN and CDR2 SVGIG (reference sequence). The CDR3 contains 13 residues. Trimming shortened V by 4 bases and J by 2 bases, and 10 bases separated the two germline ends. In nucleotides, the CDR3 is TGTGCCTGGACCATGCGAGACACAGATACGCAGTATTTT. Translation gives CAWTMRDTDTQYF.

This clonotype was picked up a small number of times. The chain carries TRBV6-2 or TRBV6-3 and TRBJ2-7; 7 nucleotides align to TRBD2. The CDR3 length is 14 residues. The V and J ends lost 7 bases and 2 bases, in that order; junction bases with no gene match: 8. Germline lookup yields CDR1 MNHEY and CDR2 SVGEGT. CDR3 bases: TGTGCCAGCACCAAGAGCGGGAAGACCTACGAGCAGTACTTC. Its translation: CASTKSGKTYEQYF.

The CDR3 DNA sequence: TGTGCCAGCAGCTCCGTCCCGGGTGGGGAAGCTTTCTTT. Protein product: CASSSVPGGEAFF. This chain joins TRBV7-2 and TRBJ1-1; D gene uncertain. The CDR3 spans 13 residues. Per germline, CDR1 SGHTA and CDR2 FQGNSA. Trimming took 4 bases from V and 8 from J, leaving 14 bases between them.

In its sample, this clonotype was seen a few times. This chain links TRBV5-1 with TRBJ1-1, with D unresolved. V gave up 0 bases and J gave up 4 bases, with 7 bases separating them. CDR3 length: 13 residues. CDR1 SGHRS and CDR2 YFSETQ come from the germline V gene. The CDR3 spells CASSLDLVTEAFF. In DNA form, the CDR3 reads TGCGCCAGCAGCTTGGATTTAGTCACTGAAGCTTTCTTT.

V and J are TRBV19 and TRBJ2-1; TRBD2 matches at 7 bases. This CDR3 is 15 amino acids long. J was trimmed by 4 bases and V by 6 bases; bases with no gene match: 9. Germline CDR1 LNHDA, CDR2 SQIVND (reference sequence). The chain's CDR3 is CASRVGASGYNEQFF. The CDR3 DNA reads TGTGCCAGTAGGGTCGGGGCTAGCGGTTACAATGAGCAGTTCTTC.

This clonotype was found many times. The chain uses TRBV11-2 and TRBJ2-1; D is possibly TRBD1 (5 bases). The germline CDR1 and CDR2 sequences are SGHAT and FQNNGV. The CDR3 has 16 amino acids. V was shortened by 1 base and J by 2 bases, with 12 bases between the two germline ends. The CDR3 DNA is TGTGCCAGCAGCTTAGCAGGACAAAGACCCTACAATGAGCAGTTCTTC. This sequence encodes CASSLAGQRPYNEQFF.

This clonotype was counted at least ten times. This sequence joins TRBV12-3 or TRBV12-4 and TRBJ1-4; no reliable D call. V was shortened by 6 bases and J by 7 bases, with 12 bases between the two germline ends. The CDR3 is 13 residues long. The CDR3, as DNA: TGTGCCAGCAGCCTCGAGGAGGGTGAAAAACTGTTTTTT. Translation gives CASSLEEGEKLFF.

This clonotype has ten or more counts. The chain couples TRBV9 to TRBJ2-2; TRBD2 agrees at 10 bases. The CDR3 is made up of 18 amino acids. The germline V gene has CDR1 SGDLS and CDR2 YYNGEE. V lost 4 bases, J lost 2 bases, and 11 bases stayed unmatched. The CDR3 sequence is CASSTSLGLAANTGELFF. CDR3 bases: TGTGCCAGCAGCACAAGCCTCGGACTAGCGGCTAACACCGGGGAGCTGTTTTTT.

This clonotype was counted a few times. The gene calls are TRBV10-3 and TRBJ2-7; maybe TRBD1 (5 bases). The V end was cut by 8 bases, the J end by 5 bases, with 16 bases between. Germline V CDR1 and CDR2: ENHRY, SYGVKD. This CDR3 spans 13 amino acids. CDR3 bases: TGTGCCATCTGCCAGGGAAGTCCTAACGAGCAGTACTTC. Translated, it gives CAICQGSPNEQYF.

This clonotype was found many times. The rearrangement joins TRBV5-1 to TRBJ2-7; 8 bases agree with TRBD2. V lost 5 bases, J lost 6 bases, and 10 bases stayed unmatched. Germline CDR1 is SGHRS and CDR2 is YFSETQ. The CDR3 has 14 amino acids. The DNA of the CDR3 is TGCGCCAGCAGAGCCGGGACTAGGAAAGGCGAGCAGTACTTC. This translates into CASRAGTRKGEQYF.

This clonotype has a count of ten or more. The chain recombines TRBV20-1 with TRBJ2-1; 7 bases are a match to TRBD2. The CDR3 has 14 residues. Germline CDR1 is DFQATT and CDR2 is SNEGSKA (reference sequence). J was trimmed by 1 base and V by 0 bases; bases with no gene match: 0. The CDR3 region is CSAREAGSYNEQFF. The CDR3 DNA reads as TGCAGTGCTAGAGAAGCGGGGTCCTACAATGAGCAGTTCTTC.

This rearrangement joins TRBV6-5 to TRBJ2-2, with D possibly called TRBD1 or TRBD2 (5 bases each). CDR3 length equals 17 residues. V was trimmed by 0 bases and J by 4 bases, leaving 15 bases between them. Germline CDR1 and CDR2: MNHEY and SVGAGI. This CDR3 is CASSYSRAGTGTGELFF. The CDR3 nucleotides read TGTGCCAGCAGTTACTCGAGGGCAGGGACGGGCACCGGGGAGCTGTTTTTT.

This clonotype was found a few times. The CDR3 DNA reads as TGCGCCAGCGGGCGGGGGATGGTCGAGACCCAGTACTTC. Residues: CASGRGMVETQYF. The chain combines TRBV4-1 with TRBJ2-5; TRBD2 agrees at 7 bases. Trimming took 8 bases from V and 5 from J; bases not matched to a gene: 8. Germline loops: CDR1 MGHRA, CDR2 YSYEKL. The length of the CDR3 is 13 residues.

This clonotype has a handful of counts. V and J are TRBV7-2 and TRBJ2-5; D is possibly TRBD2 (6 bases). This CDR3 contains 14 residues. The V end lost 4 bases, the J end lost 0 bases, and 9 bases lay between the germline ends. The germline CDR1 and CDR2 sequences are SGHTA and FQGNSA. The CDR3 loop is CASSSGTYQETQYF. Here the CDR3 DNA reads TGTGCCAGCAGCTCCGGGACTTACCAAGAGACCCAGTACTTC.

The rearrangement links TRBV24-1 to TRBJ1-2; D not certain. The CDR3 length is 14 residues. Germline assignment: CDR1 KGHDR and CDR2 SFDVKD. The germline V and J ends were trimmed by 2 bases and 6 bases, with 12 bases remaining between them. The CDR3 here is CATSDSTDGNGYTF. The CDR3 bases are TGTGCCACCAGTGATTCAACGGACGGAAATGGCTACACCTTC.